A selection of T cell receptor beta chains follows, all from one sample in a study of blood T cell repertoires in COVID-19. Profiling relied on immunoSEQ multiplex PCR, and the TCRdb table lists in-frame clones only, not all of them. Found here are approximately 70,000 clones, roughly 90% of them singletons; the top ten hold just under 7.5%. Sequenced sample: peripheral blood. All receptors come from a man between 40 and 49 years old with COVID-19, enrolled during active disease. Both conserved end residues are part of each CDR3. The order of the fields is V gene, clone size, CDR3 protein. Size values are once, few and many counts, or a class for expanded clones, and some rows have none.

V: TRBV18
size: .
CDR3: CASSPFDRGDNTGELFF

V: TRBV5-4
size: few
CDR3: CASSASRVTEAFF

V: TRBV7-8
size: .
CDR3: CASSLDRERNTIYF

V: TRBV29-1
size: .
CDR3: CSARTGGGNTIYF

V: TRBV2
size: .
CDR3: CASSRDRDLQETQYF

V: TRBV27
size: .
CDR3: CASTDRDNANTGELFF

V: TRBV3-1/TRBV3-2
size: .
CDR3: CASGQNYGYTF

V: TRBV19
size: .
CDR3: CASRPRTGKSSGANVLTF

V: TRBV11-2
size: .
CDR3: CASSPDGDYGYTF

V: TRBV10-3
size: .
CDR3: CAISPGQGARSSPLHF

V: TRBV4-1
size: .
CDR3: CASSQDTGDTEAFF

V: TRBV13
size: .
CDR3: CASSLAGTPSGNEQFF

V: TRBV5-8
size: .
CDR3: CASRPNWRGLLAKNIQYF

V: TRBV19
size: .
CDR3: CASSMVWDRVENTQYF

V: TRBV28
size: .
CDR3: CASSAGWRNQPQHF

V: TRBV19
size: few
CDR3: CASSKTGNTEAFF

V: TRBV27
size: .
CDR3: CASTPGTGATGELFF

V: TRBV15
size: .
CDR3: CATSLAWGGERNQPQHF

V: TRBV5-6
size: .
CDR3: CASSRGQVRDTGELFF

V: TRBV7-6
size: .
CDR3: CASSLATVTDGYGYTF

V: TRBV27
size: .
CDR3: CASSYTTGSSVRAYGYTF

V: TRBV5-5
size: .
CDR3: CASSSGQGVPYGYTF

V: TRBV29-1
size: .
CDR3: CSVASQGLFNYGYTF

V: TRBV5-1
size: .
CDR3: CASSLAPGGTEAFF

V: TRBV12-3/TRBV12-4
size: .
CDR3: CASRFTGAYGYTF

V: TRBV12-1
size: once
CDR3: CASRIGTGATNEKLFF

V: TRBV13
size: .
CDR3: CASSSLGELFF

V: TRBV6-5
size: .
CDR3: CASQRTGGPGDTQYF

V: TRBV6-2/TRBV6-3
size: once
CDR3: CASSVQGATPQHF

V: TRBV7-6
size: .
CDR3: CASSPGQPQRWPYGYTF

V: TRBV12-3/TRBV12-4
size: .
CDR3: CASSFLALWGYTF

V: TRBV6-4
size: .
CDR3: CASRSTDGNTIYF

V: TRBV4-1
size: .
CDR3: CASSQGQLQNTIYF

V: TRBV6-5
size: .
CDR3: CASSIRTGGNEKLFF

V: TRBV16
size: .
CDR3: CASSQSVAGDTEAFF

V: TRBV6-5
size: .
CDR3: CASSRVFEGGTEAFF

V: TRBV7-2
size: .
CDR3: CASSSTGVVYGYTF